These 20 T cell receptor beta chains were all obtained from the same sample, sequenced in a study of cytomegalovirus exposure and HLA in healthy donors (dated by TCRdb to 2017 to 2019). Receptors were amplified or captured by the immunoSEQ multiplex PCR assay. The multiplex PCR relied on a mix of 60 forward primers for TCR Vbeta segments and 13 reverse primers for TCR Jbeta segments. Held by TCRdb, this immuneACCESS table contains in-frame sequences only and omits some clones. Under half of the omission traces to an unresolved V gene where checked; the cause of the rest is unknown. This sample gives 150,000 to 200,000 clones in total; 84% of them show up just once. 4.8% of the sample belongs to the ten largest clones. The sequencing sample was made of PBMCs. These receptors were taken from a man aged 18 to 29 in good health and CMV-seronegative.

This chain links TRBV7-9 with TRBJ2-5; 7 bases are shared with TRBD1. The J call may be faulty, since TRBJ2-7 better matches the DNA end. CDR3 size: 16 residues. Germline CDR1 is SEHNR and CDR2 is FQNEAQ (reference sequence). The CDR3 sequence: CASSPGSGTVTYEQYF. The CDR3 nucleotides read TGTGCCAGCAGCCCCGGGTCCGGGACAGTTACCTACGAGCAGTACTTC.

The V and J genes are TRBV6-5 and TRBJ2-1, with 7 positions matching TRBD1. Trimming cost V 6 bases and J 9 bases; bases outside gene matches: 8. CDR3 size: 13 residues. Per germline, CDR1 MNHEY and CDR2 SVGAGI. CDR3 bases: TGTGCCAGCAGAAACAGGGGCCGTATTGAGCAGTTCTTC. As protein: CASRNRGRIEQFF.

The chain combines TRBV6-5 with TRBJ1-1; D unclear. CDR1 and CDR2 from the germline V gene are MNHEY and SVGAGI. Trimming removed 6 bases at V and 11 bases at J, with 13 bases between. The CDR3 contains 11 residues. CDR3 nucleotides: TGTGCCAGCAGCTCCCCCGGGTGGGCTTTCTTT. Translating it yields CASSSPGWAFF.

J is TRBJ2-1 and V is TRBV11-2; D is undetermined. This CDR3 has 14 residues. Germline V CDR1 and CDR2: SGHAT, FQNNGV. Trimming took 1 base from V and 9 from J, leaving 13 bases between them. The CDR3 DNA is TGTGCCAGCAGCTTAGGCAGAATGACTCGTGAGCAGTTCTTC. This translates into CASSLGRMTREQFF.

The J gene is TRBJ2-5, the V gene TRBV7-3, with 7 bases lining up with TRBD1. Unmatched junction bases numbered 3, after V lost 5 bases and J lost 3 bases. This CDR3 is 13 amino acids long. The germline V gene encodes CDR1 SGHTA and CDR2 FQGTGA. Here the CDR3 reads CASSPQGKETQYF. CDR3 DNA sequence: TGTGCCAGCAGCCCACAGGGGAAAGAGACCCAGTACTTC.

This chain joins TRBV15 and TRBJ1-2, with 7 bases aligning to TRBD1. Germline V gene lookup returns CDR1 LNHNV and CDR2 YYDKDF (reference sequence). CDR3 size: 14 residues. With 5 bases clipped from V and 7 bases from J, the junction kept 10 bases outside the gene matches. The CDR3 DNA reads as TGTGCCACCAGCGGACGACAGGGCGGAGGTGGCTACACCTTC. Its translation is CATSGRQGGGGYTF.

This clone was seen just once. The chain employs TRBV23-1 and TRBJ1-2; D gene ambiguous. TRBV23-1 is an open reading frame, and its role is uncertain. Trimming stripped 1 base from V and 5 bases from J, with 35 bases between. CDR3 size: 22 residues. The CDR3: CASSQFILVFCRGKTKLYGYTF. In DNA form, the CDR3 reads TGCGCCAGCAGTCAATTTATTCTCGTGTTCTGTCGGGGAAAAACTAAATTATATGGCTACACCTTC.

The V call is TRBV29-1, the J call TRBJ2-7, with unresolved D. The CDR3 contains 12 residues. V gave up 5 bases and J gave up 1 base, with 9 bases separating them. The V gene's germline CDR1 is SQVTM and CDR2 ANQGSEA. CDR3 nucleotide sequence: TGCAGCGTTTTCATCAGTTCCTACGAGCAGTACTTC. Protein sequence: CSVFISSYEQYF.

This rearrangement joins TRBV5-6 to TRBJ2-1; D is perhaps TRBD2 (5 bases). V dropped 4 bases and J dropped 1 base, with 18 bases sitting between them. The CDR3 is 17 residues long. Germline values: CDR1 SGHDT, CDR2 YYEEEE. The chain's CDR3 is CASSLGELRLSYNEQFF. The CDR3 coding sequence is TGTGCCAGCAGCCTCGGGGAACTGCGGCTTTCCTACAATGAGCAGTTCTTC.

The CDR3 DNA is TGTGCCAGCAGCATGACTGGGCAGCCCCAGCATTTT. It codes for CASSMTGQPQHF. The chain uses TRBV7-9 and TRBJ1-5; D unresolved. This CDR3 is built from 12 residues. Germline loops: CDR1 SEHNR, CDR2 FQNEAQ (reference sequence). Trimming removed 5 bases from V and 7 bases from J, with 9 bases in between.

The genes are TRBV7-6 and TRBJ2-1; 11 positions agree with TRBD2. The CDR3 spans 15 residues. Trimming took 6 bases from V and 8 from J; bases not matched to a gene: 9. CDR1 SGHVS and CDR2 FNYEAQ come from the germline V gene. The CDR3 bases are TGTGCCAGCAGTGGAATAGCGGGAGGGGTTCATGAGCAGTTCTTC. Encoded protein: CASSGIAGGVHEQFF.

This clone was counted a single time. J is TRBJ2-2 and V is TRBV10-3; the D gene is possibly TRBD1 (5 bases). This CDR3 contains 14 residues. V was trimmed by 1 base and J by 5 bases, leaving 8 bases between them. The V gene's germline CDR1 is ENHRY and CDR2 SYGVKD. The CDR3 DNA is TGTGCCATCAGTGAGTACAGGATGACCGGGGAGCTGTTTTTT. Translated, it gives CAISEYRMTGELFF.

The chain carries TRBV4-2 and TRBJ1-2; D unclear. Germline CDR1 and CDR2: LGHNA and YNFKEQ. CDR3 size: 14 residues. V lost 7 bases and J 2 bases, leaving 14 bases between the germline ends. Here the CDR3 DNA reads TGTGCCAGCACCCCCCTCGACGGGAACTATGGCTACACCTTC. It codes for CASTPLDGNYGYTF.

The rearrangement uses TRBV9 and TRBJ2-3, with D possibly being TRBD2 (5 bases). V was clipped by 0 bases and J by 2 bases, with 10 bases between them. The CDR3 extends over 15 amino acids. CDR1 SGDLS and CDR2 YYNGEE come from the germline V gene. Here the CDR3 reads CASSVEPGNTDTQYF. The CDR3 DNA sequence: TGTGCCAGCAGCGTAGAACCGGGGAACACAGATACGCAGTATTTT.

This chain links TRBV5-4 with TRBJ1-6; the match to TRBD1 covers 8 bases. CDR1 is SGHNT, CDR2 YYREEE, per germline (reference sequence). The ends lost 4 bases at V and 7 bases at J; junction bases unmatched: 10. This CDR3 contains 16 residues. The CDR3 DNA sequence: TGTGCCAGCAGCGACCCCCGGACAGGGAAGAATTCACCCCTCCACTTT. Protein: CASSDPRTGKNSPLHF. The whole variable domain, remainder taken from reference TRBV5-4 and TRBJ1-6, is ETGVTQSPTHLIKTRGQQVTLRCSSQSGHNTVSWYQQALGQGPQFIFQYYREEENGRGNFPPRFSGLQFPNYSSELNVNALELDDSALYLCASSDPRTGKNSPLHFGNGTRLTVT.

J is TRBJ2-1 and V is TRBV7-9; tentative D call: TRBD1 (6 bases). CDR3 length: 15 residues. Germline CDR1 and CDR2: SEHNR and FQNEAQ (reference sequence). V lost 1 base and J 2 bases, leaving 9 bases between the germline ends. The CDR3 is CASSLDRAAYNEQFF. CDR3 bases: TGTGCCAGCAGCTTAGACAGGGCCGCCTACAATGAGCAGTTCTTC. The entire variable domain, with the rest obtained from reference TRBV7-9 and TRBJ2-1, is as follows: DTGVSQNPRHKITKRGQNVTFRCDPISEHNRLYWYRQTLGQGPEFLTYFQNEAQLEKSRLLSDRFSAERPKGSFSTLEIQRTEQGDSAMYLCASSLDRAAYNEQFFGPGTRLTVL.

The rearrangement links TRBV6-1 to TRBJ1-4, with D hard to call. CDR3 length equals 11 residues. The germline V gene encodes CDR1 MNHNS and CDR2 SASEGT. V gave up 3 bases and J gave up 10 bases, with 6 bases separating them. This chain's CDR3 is CASSDVVKLFF. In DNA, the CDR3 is TGTGCCAGCAGTGATGTCGTAAAACTGTTTTTT.

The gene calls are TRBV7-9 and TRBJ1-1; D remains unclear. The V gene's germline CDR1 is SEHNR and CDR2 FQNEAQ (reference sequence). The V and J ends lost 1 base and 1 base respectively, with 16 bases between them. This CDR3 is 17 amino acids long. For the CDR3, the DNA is TGTGCCAGCAGCTTAGGTTTGTTGGTTCGGAGGAACACTGAAGCTTTCTTT. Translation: CASSLGLLVRRNTEAFF.

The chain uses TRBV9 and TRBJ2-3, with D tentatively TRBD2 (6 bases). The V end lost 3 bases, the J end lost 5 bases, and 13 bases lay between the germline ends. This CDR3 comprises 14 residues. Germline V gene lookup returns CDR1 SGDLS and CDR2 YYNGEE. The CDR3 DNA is TGTGCCAGCAGCGCCGGGGGAGTTAGAGATACGCAGTATTTT. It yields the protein CASSAGGVRDTQYF.

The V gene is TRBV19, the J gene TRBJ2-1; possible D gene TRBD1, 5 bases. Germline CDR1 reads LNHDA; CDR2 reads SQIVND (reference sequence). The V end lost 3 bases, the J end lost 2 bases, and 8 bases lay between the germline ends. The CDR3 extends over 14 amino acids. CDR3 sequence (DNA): TGTGCCAGTAGTATCCAGGGTACCTACAATGAGCAGTTCTTC. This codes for CASSIQGTYNEQFF.